This T cell receptor beta chain originates from a study of pediatric ulcerative colitis. Study-wide results and limits: No controls had the two rectal clonotypes shared by ulcerative colitis patients.

This was a survey-level run. Repertoires were generated with immunoSEQ multiplex PCR, while TCRdb's copy carries only in-frame clones and drops some. The table shows roughly 9,900 clones, with approximately 85% occurring only once. One to two pinch biopsies were taken from the rectum during colonoscopy. Control subjects, colonoscoped for suspected IBD, had macroscopically and histologically normal endoscopy. The ends were cut back, 0 bases at V and 5 bases at J, with 8 bases in the middle. The CDR3 is 13 residues long. CDR1 SGHNT and CDR2 YYREEE come from the germline V gene (reference sequence). Comments on this clone: Its antigen is still unknown.

The V gene is TRBV5-4, the J gene TRBJ1-1; D not certain. This receptor was taken from a girl between 10 and 17 years old who was a control in a study of pediatric ulcerative colitis. The sequenced sample was gut tissue. In DNA form, the CDR3 reads TGTGCCAGCAGCTTGGGGCCAGAAACTGAAGCTTTCTTT. Its translation: CASSLGPETEAFF.